The clone carrying this T cell receptor (beta chain) appeared once. The CDR3 runs 15 residues. Per the germline V gene, CDR1 is MNHNS and CDR2 is SASEGT. Trimming removed 7 bases from V and 0 bases from J, with 16 bases in between. The table came from immunoSEQ multiplex PCR; TCRdb's copy has only in-frame clones and leaves some out. The data show hundreds of thousands of clones, approximately 79% seen once. The record originates from a study of shared clonotypes between healthy human individuals. Study summary: Each donor's CD4 naive and CD4 memory cells filled three plates apiece, CD8 naive two, and CD8 memory one.

This TCR was sampled from a woman aged 30 to 39 in good health. Sequenced input: memory CD4+ T cells sorted from blood. Specified subset: CD45RA-negative fraction. The chain carries TRBV6-1 and TRBJ2-7; tentative D call: TRBD1 (6 bases). CDR3 amino acids: CASNRQWDNSYEQYF. DNA for the CDR3: TGTGCCAGCAACCGCCAATGGGACAACTCCTACGAGCAGTACTTC.